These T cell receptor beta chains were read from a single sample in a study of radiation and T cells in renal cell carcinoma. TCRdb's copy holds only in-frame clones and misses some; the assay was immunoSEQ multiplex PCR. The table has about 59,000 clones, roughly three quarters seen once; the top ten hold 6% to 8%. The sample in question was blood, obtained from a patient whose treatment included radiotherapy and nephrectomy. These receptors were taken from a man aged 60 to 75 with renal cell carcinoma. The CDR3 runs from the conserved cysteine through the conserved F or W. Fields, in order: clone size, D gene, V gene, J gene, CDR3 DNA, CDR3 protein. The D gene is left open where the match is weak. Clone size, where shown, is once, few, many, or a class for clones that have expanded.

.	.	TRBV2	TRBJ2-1	TGTGCCAGCAGGGGGCAAGACAATGAGCAGTTCTTC	CASRGQDNEQFF
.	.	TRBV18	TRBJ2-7	TGTGCCAGCTCACCACCAGGGTCTGATTCCTACGAGCAGTACTTC	CASSPPGSDSYEQYF
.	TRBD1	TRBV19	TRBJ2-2	TGTGCCAGTAGCCTATGGAGAGGACAGGGGAACACCGGGGAGCTGTTTTTT	CASSLWRGQGNTGELFF
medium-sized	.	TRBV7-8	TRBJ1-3	TGTGCCAGCAGCTTAGGACTGAACTCTGGAAACACCATATATTTT	CASSLGLNSGNTIYF
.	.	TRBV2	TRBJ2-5	TGTGCCAGCAGGCAGTCAACGACCCCGGAGACCCAGTACTTC	CASRQSTTPETQYF
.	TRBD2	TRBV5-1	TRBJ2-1	TGCGCCAGCAGCTTGGCCGTCGGTGCTAGCGGGAGGAATGAGCAGTTCTTC	CASSLAVGASGRNEQFF
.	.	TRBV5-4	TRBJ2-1	TGTGCCAGCAGCTGGGACGGTTACAATGAGCAGTTCTTC	CASSWDGYNEQFF
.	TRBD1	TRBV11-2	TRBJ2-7	TGTGCCAGCAGCTCAGGACAGGGTAATGACGAGCAGTACTTC	CASSSGQGNDEQYF
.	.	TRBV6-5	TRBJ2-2	TGTGCCAGCACCCGGAACACCGGGGAGCTGTTTTTT	CASTRNTGELFF
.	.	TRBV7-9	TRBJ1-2	TGTGCCAGCAGCTTAGCGGTGGATGGCTACACCTTC	CASSLAVDGYTF
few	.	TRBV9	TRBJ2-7	TGTGCCAGCAGCGTAGATTCCGGACTGGTCACGTACGAGCAGTACTTC	CASSVDSGLVTYEQYF
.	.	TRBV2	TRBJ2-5	TGTGCCAGCAGTGATGCCAGGAGGGGGGCCCAGTACTTC	CASSDARRGAQYF
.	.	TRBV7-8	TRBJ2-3	TGTGCCAGCAGCTTAAACCCCCACGACGTAGCTAGCACAGATACGCAGTATTTT	CASSLNPHDVASTDTQYF
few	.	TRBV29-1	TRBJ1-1	TGCAGCGGGGGCGGCACTGAAGCTTTCTTT	CSGGGTEAFF
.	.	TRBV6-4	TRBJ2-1	TGTGCCAGCAGTGACCTACCTGGGGGGGGGCATGAGCAGTTCTTC	CASSDLPGGGHEQFF